A selection of T cell receptor beta chains follows, all from one sample in a study of cytomegalovirus exposure and HLA in healthy donors. The repertoire was sequenced with immunoSEQ multiplex PCR; TCRdb's copy has only in-frame clones and lacks some. The sample has over 150,000 clones, 65% to 85% seen once; the top ten hold under 1.5%. The sequenced material came from PBMCs. These receptors all come from a man between 60 and 75 years old in good health and CMV-seronegative. CDR3s include the opening cysteine and the closing phenylalanine or tryptophan. D genes are given only for firm matches. Rows give clone size only sometimes, using once, few, many, or a class for an expanded clone.

>.|.|TRBJ2-3|TRBV7-2
CASSLAGIRTDTQYF
TGTGCCAGCAGCTTGGCCGGGATCAGGACAGATACGCAGTATTTT
>TRBD2|.|TRBJ2-1|TRBV10-2
CASRASGSGEQFF
TGCGCCAGCAGGGCTAGCGGGAGTGGTGAGCAGTTCTTC
>TRBD1|.|TRBJ2-7|TRBV2
CASRKRGWDRSSYEQYF
TGTGCCAGCAGAAAAAGGGGGTGGGACAGGAGCTCCTACGAGCAGTACTTC
>.|.|TRBJ2-1|TRBV5-4
CASSLALGTYNEQFF
TGTGCCAGCAGCTTGGCTCTGGGCACCTACAATGAGCAGTTCTTC
>TRBD1|.|TRBJ1-1|TRBV7-9
CASSITGGETEAFF
TGTGCCAGCAGCATCACAGGGGGCGAGACTGAAGCTTTCTTT
>.|once|TRBJ2-7|TRBV30
CAWSEKLETGKYF
TGTGCCTGGAGTGAAAAGTTGGAGACAGGCAAGTACTTC
>.|.|TRBJ2-7|TRBV5-6
CASSSAYEQYF
TGTGCCAGCAGCTCCGCGTACGAGCAGTACTTC
>.|.|TRBJ1-2|TRBV5-1
CASSLIYRSQAGGSYGYTF
TGCGCCAGCAGCTTGATTTATCGTTCACAGGCTGGAGGGTCCTATGGCTACACCTTC
>.|few|TRBJ1-6|TRBV4-1
CASSQERLPPLHF
TGCGCCAGCAGCCAAGAGAGACTTCCACCCCTCCACTTT
>.|.|TRBJ2-2|TRBV7-6
CASSPSNTGELFF
TGTGCCAGCAGCCCATCGAACACCGGGGAGCTGTTTTTT
>.|.|TRBJ2-5|TRBV29-1
CPPGSETQYF
TGCCCTCCTGGGAGCGAGACCCAGTACTTC
>.|.|TRBJ1-2|TRBV28
CASSASGVTNYGYTF
TGTGCCAGCAGTGCCTCAGGTGTCACTAACTATGGCTACACCTTC
>.|.|TRBJ1-2|TRBV4-1
CASSQGEGVNYGYTF
TGCGCCAGCAGCCAAGGGGAAGGGGTTAACTATGGCTACACCTTC
>.|few|TRBJ2-7|TRBV7-2
CASSSSSVEQYF
TGTGCCAGCAGCTCATCCTCAGTAGAGCAGTACTTC
>.|.|TRBJ2-7|TRBV28
CASSLLQYEQYF
TGTGCCAGCAGTTTATTACAGTACGAGCAGTACTTC
>.|.|TRBJ2-7|TRBV28
CASTDGLRTRPYEQYF
TGTGCCAGCACCGACGGACTGAGAACCCGCCCCTACGAGCAGTACTTC
>.|.|TRBJ1-3|TRBV10-3
CAISEWGGGNTIYF
TGTGCCATCAGTGAATGGGGAGGGGGGAACACCATATATTTT
>.|.|TRBJ2-7|TRBV27
CASAQVGHSYEQYF
TGTGCCAGCGCTCAAGTGGGACATTCCTACGAGCAGTACTTC
>TRBD1|.|TRBJ2-3|TRBV19
CASSRTGGATGSVDTQYF
TGTGCCAGTAGTCGGACCGGTGGGGCGACAGGGTCAGTGGATACGCAGTATTTT
>.|.|TRBJ1-3|TRBV18
CASSPGRASGNTIYF
TGTGCCAGCTCACCGGGCAGGGCCTCTGGAAACACCATATATTTT
>.|.|TRBJ1-2|TRBV27
CASSLGDFYGYTF
TGTGCCAGCAGCTTAGGAGACTTTTATGGCTACACCTTC
>.|.|TRBJ1-1|TRBV5-6
CASSLERRNTEAFF
TGTGCCAGCAGCTTGGAGCGGAGAAACACTGAAGCTTTCTTT
>.|.|TRBJ1-1|TRBV18
CASQTANTEAFF
TGTGCCAGCCAGACAGCGAACACTGAAGCTTTCTTT
>TRBD1|.|TRBJ1-1|TRBV19
CASSKGQGLNTEAFF
TGTGCCAGTAGTAAGGGACAGGGCTTAAACACTGAAGCTTTCTTT
>TRBD2|.|TRBJ2-1|TRBV15
CATSLSRVWLAGVEQFF
TGTGCCACCAGCTTATCGCGGGTATGGCTAGCGGGAGTTGAGCAGTTCTTC
>.|.|TRBJ1-6|TRBV15
CATSRDQGGSPLHF
TGTGCCACCAGCAGAGATCAGGGCGGTTCACCCCTCCACTTT
>.|.|TRBJ2-7|TRBV2
CASSAFAQGPYEQYF
TGTGCCAGCAGTGCCTTTGCACAGGGCCCGTACGAGCAGTACTTC
>TRBD2|.|TRBJ2-7|TRBV19
CASSIGWASGSYEQYF
TGTGCCAGTAGTATTGGGTGGGCTAGCGGGAGCTACGAGCAGTACTTC
>TRBD1|.|TRBJ2-3|TRBV4-3
CASSHGQGTDTQYF
TGCGCCAGCAGCCACGGACAGGGAACAGATACGCAGTATTTT
>TRBD1|.|TRBJ1-6|TRBV7-3
CASSSGTDSSPLHF
TGTGCCAGCAGCTCCGGGACAGATAGTTCACCCCTCCACTTT
>.|.|TRBJ1-5|TRBV10-2
CASSELPGGQPQHF
TGCGCCAGCAGTGAGCTGCCGGGTGGTCAGCCCCAGCATTTT
>TRBD1|.|TRBJ1-4|TRBV9
CASSEGQGAEKLFF
TGTGCCAGCAGCGAGGGACAGGGGGCTGAAAAACTGTTTTTT
>.|few|TRBJ1-2|TRBV19
CASSTGGDYGYTF
TGTGCCAGTAGTACGGGAGGTGACTATGGCTACACCTTC
>TRBD1|few|TRBJ2-7|TRBV19
CASREQQGAYEQYF
TGTGCCAGTAGGGAACAACAGGGGGCCTACGAGCAGTACTTC
>.|.|TRBJ2-5|TRBV5-4
CASSQNQGQEAQYF
TGTGCCAGCAGCCAGAACCAGGGGCAAGAGGCCCAGTACTTC
>.|.|TRBJ1-4|TRBV30
CAGTPGGRYEKLFF
TGTGCCGGAACCCCGGGGGGAAGATATGAAAAACTGTTTTTT
>TRBD2|.|TRBJ2-1|TRBV5-1
CASSVVLAGVPEQFF
TGCGCCAGCAGCGTAGTACTAGCGGGAGTACCTGAGCAGTTCTTC
>.|once|TRBJ2-5|TRBV28
CASSLLQGEGQETQYF
TGTGCCAGCAGTTTATTACAGGGTGAGGGGCAAGAGACCCAGTACTTC
>.|.|TRBJ1-1|TRBV5-6
CASSLVSGGGEAFF
TGTGCCAGCAGCTTGGTTTCGGGGGGTGGCGAGGCTTTCTTT
>TRBD2|.|TRBJ2-3|TRBV5-1
CASSVGTSGVTDTQYF
TGCGCCAGCAGCGTCGGGACTAGCGGTGTCACAGATACGCAGTATTTT
>TRBD1|.|TRBJ1-2|TRBV19
CASSRDRLYGYTF
TGTGCCAGTAGCCGGGACAGGCTCTATGGCTACACCTTC